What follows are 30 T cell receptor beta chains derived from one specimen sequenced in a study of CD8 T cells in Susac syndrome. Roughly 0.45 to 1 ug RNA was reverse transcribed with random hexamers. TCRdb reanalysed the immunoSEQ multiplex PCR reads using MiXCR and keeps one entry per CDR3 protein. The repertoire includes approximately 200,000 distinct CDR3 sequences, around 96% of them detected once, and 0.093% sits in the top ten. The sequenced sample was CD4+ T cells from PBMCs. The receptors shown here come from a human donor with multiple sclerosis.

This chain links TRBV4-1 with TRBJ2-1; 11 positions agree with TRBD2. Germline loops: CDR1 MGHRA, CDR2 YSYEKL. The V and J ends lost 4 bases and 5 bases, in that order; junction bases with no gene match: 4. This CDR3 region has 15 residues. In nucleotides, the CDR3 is TGCGCCAGCAGCCTAGCGGGAGGGCCGAACAATGAGCAGTTCTTC. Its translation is CASSLAGGPNNEQFF.

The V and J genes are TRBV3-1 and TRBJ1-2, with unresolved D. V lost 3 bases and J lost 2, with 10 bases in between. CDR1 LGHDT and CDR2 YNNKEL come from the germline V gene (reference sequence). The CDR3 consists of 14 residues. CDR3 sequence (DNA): TGTGCCAGCAGCCACTTGGACCTAAACTATGGCTACACCTTC. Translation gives CASSHLDLNYGYTF.

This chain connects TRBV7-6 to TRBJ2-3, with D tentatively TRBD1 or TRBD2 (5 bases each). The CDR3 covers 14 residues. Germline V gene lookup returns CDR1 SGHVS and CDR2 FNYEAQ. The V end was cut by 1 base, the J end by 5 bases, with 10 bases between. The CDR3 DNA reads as TGTGCCAGCAGCTTAGAGGTGGGGGAAGATACGCAGTATTTT. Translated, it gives CASSLEVGEDTQYF.

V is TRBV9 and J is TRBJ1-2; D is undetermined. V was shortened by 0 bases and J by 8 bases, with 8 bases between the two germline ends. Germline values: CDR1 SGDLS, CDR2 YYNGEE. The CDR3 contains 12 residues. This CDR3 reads CASSVASEGYTF. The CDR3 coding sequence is TGTGCCAGCAGCGTAGCTAGTGAGGGCTACACCTTC.

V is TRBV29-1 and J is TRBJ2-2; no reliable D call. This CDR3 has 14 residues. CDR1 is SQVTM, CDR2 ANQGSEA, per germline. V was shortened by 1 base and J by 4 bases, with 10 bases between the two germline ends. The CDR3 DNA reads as TGCAGCGTTGAAGTCGACCTCCTCACCGGGGAGCTGTTTTTT. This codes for CSVEVDLLTGELFF.

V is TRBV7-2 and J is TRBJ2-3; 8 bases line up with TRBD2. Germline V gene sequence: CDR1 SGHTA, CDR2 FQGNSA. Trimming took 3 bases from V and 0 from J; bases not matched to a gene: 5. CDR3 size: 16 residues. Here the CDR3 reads CASSFRAGVSTDTQYF. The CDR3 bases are TGTGCCAGCAGCTTTAGAGCGGGGGTTAGCACAGATACGCAGTATTTT.

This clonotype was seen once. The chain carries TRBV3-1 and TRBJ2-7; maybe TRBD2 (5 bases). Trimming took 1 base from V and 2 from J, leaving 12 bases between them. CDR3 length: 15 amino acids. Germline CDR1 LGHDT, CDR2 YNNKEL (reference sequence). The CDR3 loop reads CASSQALTGAYEQYF. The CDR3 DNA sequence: TGTGCCAGCAGCCAAGCGCTAACCGGGGCCTACGAGCAGTACTTC.

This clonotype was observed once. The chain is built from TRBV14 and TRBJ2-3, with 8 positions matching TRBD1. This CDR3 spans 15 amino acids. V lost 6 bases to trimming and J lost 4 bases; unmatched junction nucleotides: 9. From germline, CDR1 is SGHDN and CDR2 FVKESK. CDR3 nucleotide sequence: TGTGCCAGCAGAGGGACAGGCCTCAGGTCAGATACGCAGTATTTT. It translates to CASRGTGLRSDTQYF.

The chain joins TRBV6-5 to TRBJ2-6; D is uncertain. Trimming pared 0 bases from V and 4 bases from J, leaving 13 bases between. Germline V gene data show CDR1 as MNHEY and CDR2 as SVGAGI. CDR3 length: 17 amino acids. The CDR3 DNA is TGTGCCAGCAGTTACTCGGGTATTCGGACGGGGGCCAACGTCCTGACTTTC. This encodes CASSYSGIRTGANVLTF.

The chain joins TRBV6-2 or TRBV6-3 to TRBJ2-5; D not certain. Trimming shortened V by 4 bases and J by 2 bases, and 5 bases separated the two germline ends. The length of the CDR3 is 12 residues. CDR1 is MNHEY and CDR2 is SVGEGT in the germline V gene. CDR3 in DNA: TGTGCCAGCAGTTTCACTCAAGAGACCCAGTACTTC. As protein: CASSFTQETQYF.

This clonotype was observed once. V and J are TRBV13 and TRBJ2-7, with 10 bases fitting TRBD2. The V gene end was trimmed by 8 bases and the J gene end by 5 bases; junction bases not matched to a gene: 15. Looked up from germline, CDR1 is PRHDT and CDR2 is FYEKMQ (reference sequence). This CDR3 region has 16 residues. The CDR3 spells CASASGNSGRVHEQYF. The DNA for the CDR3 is TGTGCCAGCGCCTCAGGAAACAGCGGGAGGGTCCACGAGCAGTACTTC. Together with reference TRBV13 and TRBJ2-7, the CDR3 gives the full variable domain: AAGVIQSPRHLIKEKRETATLKCYPIPRHDTVYWYQQGPGQDPQFLISFYEKMQSDKGSIPDRFSAQQFSDYHSELNMSSLELGDSALYFCASASGNSGRVHEQYFGPGTRLTVT.

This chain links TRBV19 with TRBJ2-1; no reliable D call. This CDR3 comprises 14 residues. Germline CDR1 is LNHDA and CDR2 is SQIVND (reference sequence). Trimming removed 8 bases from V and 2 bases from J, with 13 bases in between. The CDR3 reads CASWNRLAYNEQFF. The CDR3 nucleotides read TGTGCCAGTTGGAACCGTTTAGCCTACAATGAGCAGTTCTTC.

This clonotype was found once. CDR3 sequence: CASSPISGQRNSPLHF. CDR3 DNA sequence: TGTGCCAGCTCCCCTATTTCGGGACAGCGGAATTCACCCCTCCACTTT. The V and J genes are TRBV18 and TRBJ1-6, with 7 bases matching TRBD1. The CDR3 sequence is 16 residues long. V shed 6 bases, J shed 7 bases, and the junction held 12 bases outside the gene matches. Germline V lookup: CDR1 KGHSH, CDR2 LQKENI.

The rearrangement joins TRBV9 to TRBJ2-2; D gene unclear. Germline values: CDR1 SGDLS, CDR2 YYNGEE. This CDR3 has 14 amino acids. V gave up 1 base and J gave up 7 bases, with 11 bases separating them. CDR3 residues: CASSVNWAHGELFF. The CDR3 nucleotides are TGTGCCAGCAGCGTAAATTGGGCGCACGGGGAGCTGTTTTTT.

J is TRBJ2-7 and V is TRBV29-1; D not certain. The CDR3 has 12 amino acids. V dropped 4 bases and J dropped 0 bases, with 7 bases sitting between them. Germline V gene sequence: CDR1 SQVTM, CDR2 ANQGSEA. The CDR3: CSVARSSYEQYF. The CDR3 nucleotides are TGCAGCGTTGCAAGGAGCTCCTACGAGCAGTACTTC.

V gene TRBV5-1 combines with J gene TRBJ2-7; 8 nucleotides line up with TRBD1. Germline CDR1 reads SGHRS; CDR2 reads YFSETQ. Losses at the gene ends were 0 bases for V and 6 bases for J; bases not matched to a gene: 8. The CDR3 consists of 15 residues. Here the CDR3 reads CASSLDLDRDVEQYF. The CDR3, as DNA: TGCGCCAGCAGCTTGGATCTGGACAGGGATGTCGAGCAGTACTTC.

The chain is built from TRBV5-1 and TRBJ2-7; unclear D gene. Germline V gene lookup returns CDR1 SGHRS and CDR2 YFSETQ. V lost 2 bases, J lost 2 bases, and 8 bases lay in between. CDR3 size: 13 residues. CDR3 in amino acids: CASSFGDTYEQYF. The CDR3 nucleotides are TGCGCCAGCAGCTTTGGCGATACCTACGAGCAGTACTTC. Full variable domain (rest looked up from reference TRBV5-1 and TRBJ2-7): KAGVTQTPRYLIKTRGQQVTLSCSPISGHRSVSWYQQTPGQGLQFLFEYFSETQRNKGNFPGRFSGRQFSNSRSEMNVSTLELGDSALYLCASSFGDTYEQYFGPGTRLTVT.

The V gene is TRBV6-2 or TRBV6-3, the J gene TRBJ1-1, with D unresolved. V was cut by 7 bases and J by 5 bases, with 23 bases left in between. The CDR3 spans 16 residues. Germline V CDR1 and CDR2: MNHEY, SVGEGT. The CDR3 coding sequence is TGTGCCAGCACCATTGGCCGGGTCCTTAGAGGGACTGAAGCTTTCTTT. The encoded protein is CASTIGRVLRGTEAFF.

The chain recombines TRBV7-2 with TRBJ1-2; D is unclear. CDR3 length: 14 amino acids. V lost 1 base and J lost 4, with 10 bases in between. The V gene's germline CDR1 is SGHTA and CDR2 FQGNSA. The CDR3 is CASSLDLESYGYTF. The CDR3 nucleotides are TGTGCCAGCAGCTTAGACTTGGAGTCCTATGGCTACACCTTC.

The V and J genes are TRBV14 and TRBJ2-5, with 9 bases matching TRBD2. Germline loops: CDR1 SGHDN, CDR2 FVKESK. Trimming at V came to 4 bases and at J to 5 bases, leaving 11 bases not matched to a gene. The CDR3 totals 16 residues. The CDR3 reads CASSPYGGRAPETQYF. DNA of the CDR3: TGTGCCAGCAGCCCGTACGGCGGGAGGGCCCCGGAGACCCAGTACTTC.

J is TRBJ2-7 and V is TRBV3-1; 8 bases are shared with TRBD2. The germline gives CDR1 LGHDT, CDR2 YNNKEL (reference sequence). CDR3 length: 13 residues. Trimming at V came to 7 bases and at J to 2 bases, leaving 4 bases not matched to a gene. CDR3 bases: TGTGCCAGCACCCTAGCGGGTACCTACGAGCAGTACTTC. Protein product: CASTLAGTYEQYF.

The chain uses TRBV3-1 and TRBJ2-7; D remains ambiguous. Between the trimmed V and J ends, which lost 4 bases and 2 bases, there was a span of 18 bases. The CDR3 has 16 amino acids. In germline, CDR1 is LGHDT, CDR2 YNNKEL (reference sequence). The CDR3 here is CASSPSIGLTTYEQYF. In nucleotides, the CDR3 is TGTGCCAGCAGCCCCTCCATAGGGCTCACTACCTACGAGCAGTACTTC.

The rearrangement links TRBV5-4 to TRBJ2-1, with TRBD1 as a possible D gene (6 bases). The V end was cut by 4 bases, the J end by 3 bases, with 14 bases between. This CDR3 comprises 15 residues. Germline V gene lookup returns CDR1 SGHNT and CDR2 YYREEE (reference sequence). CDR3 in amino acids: CASSLKVQGYNEQFF. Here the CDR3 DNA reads TGTGCCAGCAGCCTTAAGGTACAGGGCTACAATGAGCAGTTCTTC.

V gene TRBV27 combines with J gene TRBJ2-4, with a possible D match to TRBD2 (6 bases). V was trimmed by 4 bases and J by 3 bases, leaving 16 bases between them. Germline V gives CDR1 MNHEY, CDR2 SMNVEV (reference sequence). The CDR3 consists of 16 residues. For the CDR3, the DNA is TGTGCCAGCAGTTCCGTGGGGGGTAGCGGCAAAAACATTCAGTACTTC. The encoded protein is CASSSVGGSGKNIQYF.

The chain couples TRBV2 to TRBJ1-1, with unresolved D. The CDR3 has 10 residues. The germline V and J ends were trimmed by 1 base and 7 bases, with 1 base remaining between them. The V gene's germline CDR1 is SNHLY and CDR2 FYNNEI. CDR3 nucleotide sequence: TGTGCCAGCAGTGAAGTTGAAGCTTTCTTT. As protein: CASSEVEAFF.

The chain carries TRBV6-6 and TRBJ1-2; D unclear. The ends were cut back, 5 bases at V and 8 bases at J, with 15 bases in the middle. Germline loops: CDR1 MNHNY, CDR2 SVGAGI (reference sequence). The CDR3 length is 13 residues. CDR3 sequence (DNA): TGTGCCAGCAGTCCCCCAGGTGATCGGGGCTACACCTTC. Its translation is CASSPPGDRGYTF.

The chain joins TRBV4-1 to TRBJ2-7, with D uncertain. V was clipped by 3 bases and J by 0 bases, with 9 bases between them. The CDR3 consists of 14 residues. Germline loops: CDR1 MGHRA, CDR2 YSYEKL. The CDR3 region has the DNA TGCGCCAGCAGCCAGAGCCGCGGCTCCTACGAGCAGTACTTC. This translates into CASSQSRGSYEQYF.

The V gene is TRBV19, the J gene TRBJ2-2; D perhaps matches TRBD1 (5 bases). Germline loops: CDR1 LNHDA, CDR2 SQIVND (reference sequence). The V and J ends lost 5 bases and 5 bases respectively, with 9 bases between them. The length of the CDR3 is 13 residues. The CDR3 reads CASSGQGTGELFF. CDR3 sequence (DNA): TGTGCCAGTAGTGGGCAGGGTACCGGGGAGCTGTTTTTT.

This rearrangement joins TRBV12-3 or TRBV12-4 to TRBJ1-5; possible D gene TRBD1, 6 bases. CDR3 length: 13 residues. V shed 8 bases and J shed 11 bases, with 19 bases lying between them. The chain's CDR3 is CASSGVRISSQHF. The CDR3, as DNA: TGTGCCAGCTCAGGGGTCAGGATCTCCTCCCAGCATTTT.

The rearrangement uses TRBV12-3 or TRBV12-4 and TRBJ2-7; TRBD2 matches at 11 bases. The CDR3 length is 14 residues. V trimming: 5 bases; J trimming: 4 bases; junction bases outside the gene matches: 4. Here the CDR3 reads CASSPIAGGYEQYF. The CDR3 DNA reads TGTGCCAGCAGTCCCATAGCGGGAGGGTACGAGCAGTACTTC.